This entry concerns a single T cell receptor beta chain. The target antigen is unknown. The data are from a study of T cell responses to AZD1222 COVID-19 vaccine. Regarding the study as a whole: Compared with day 0, the breadth and depth of the Spike-specific TCR repertoire rose significantly after two doses of AZD1222.

This CDR3 has 14 residues. With 8 bases clipped from V and 0 bases from J, the junction kept 4 bases outside the gene matches. The germline gives CDR1 MNHNS, CDR2 SASEGT. Measured with immunoSEQ multiplex PCR; TCRdb has only the in-frame clones, and not every one. Of around 100,000 clones in the sample, nearly 95% were seen once. Sequenced material: peripheral blood, taken on day 0 of AZD1222 vaccination. J is TRBJ1-3 and V is TRBV6-1, with 7 nucleotides matching TRBD1. This sequence originates from an adult in good health. CDR3 amino acids: CASSGTDSGNTIYF. In nucleotides, the CDR3 is TGTGCCAGCTCCGGGACAGACTCTGGAAACACCATATATTTT.